This T cell receptor (beta chain) originates from a study of blood T cell repertoires in COVID-19. For the study at large: Samples of COVID-19 (acute and convalescent) were obtained from the United States, Italy and Spain. Sources were T cells, B-cell-depleted T cells, or PBMCs; the material itself was cDNA or gDNA.

Comment on this clone: This sample also contains other DNA sequences that code for the same CDR3.

The age range of participants was about 18 to 100 years, with residence in about two dozen US areas. V lost 5 bases and J lost 5, with 10 bases in between. This CDR3 region has 13 residues. Per the original data handling: From reference gene primer amplification, estimates of nucleated cell counts were derived. Assay used: immunoSEQ multiplex PCR; TCRdb lists only in-frame clones, some missing. The DNA gave D and trimming, while V, J and clone size come from that table. This sample yields about 440,000 clones, of which nearly 90% are seen a single time; 1.5% to 2% belongs to the top ten. The source material was PBMCs or T cells enriched from blood (not recorded which). The origin of this receptor is a woman between 18 and 29 years old with acute COVID-19. The V and J genes are TRBV12-3 or TRBV12-4 and TRBJ1-3, with a tentative D call TRBD1 (6 bases). The CDR3 DNA reads as TGTGCCAGCAGTCGACAGGTGCGAAACACCATATATTTT. Amino acids: CASSRQVRNTIYF.